Presented here are 25 T cell receptor beta chains from one specimen sequenced in a study of human T cells and chemical hapten exposure. Sample time point: patch test 2, 6 weeks after DPC sensitization. Treatment of the sample: therapeutic diphenylcyclopropenone sensitization with weekly scalp DPC. TCRdb reanalysed the RACE reads using MiXCR and keeps one entry per CDR3 protein. The sample has 80,000 to 95,000 distinct CDR3 sequences; roughly 11% are singletons. The sequencing here drew on whole blood, taken in connection with sensitization to the hapten diphenylcyclopropenone (DPC). The receptor set was obtained from a man aged 35-49 years with alopecia areata. Some clones in this sample may be carry-over from other donors' samples.

The rearrangement joins TRBV6-5 to TRBJ1-1; a possible D gene is TRBD1 (5 bases). Germline V gene sequence: CDR1 MNHEY, CDR2 SVGAGI. V was pared by 8 bases and J by 1 base, with 14 bases between. The CDR3 runs 14 residues. CDR3 DNA sequence: TGTGCCAGCGGGAATGGACACAAGAACACTGAAGCTTTCTTT. Amino acids: CASGNGHKNTEAFF.

This clonotype was seen ten or more times. The chain links TRBV20-1 to TRBJ2-1, with D tentatively TRBD1 or TRBD2 (5 bases each). The CDR3 spans 15 residues. V was cut by 3 bases and J by 9 bases, with 21 bases left in between. Looked up from germline, CDR1 is DFQATT and CDR2 is SNEGSKA (reference sequence). This chain's CDR3 is CSASGGDGWVSEQFF. CDR3 bases: TGCAGTGCTAGTGGGGGTGACGGTTGGGTAAGTGAGCAGTTCTTC.

This clonotype was picked up a small number of times. This chain uses TRBV7-2 with TRBJ1-2, with D possibly being TRBD1 (5 bases). The CDR3 consists of 13 residues. Looked up from germline, CDR1 is SGHTA and CDR2 is FQGNSA. Trimming took off 4 bases at V and 9 bases at J, with 15 bases between the two ends. CDR3 in amino acids: CASSYERGGRYTF. As DNA, the CDR3 is TGTGCCAGCAGCTACGAGAGGGGTGGACGCTACACCTTC.

This chain links TRBV19 with TRBJ2-1; 10 positions match TRBD2. V trimming: 4 bases; J trimming: 4 bases; junction bases outside the gene matches: 4. Germline assignment: CDR1 LNHDA and CDR2 SQIVND (reference sequence). The CDR3 is made up of 15 amino acids. DNA of the CDR3: TGTGCCAGTAGTACCCGACTAGCGGGTTACAATGAGCAGTTCTTC. Encoded protein: CASSTRLAGYNEQFF.

The CDR3 region is CSAEPSTGELFF. The CDR3 bases are TGCAGTGCTGAGCCGTCCACCGGGGAGCTGTTTTTT. J is TRBJ2-2 and V is TRBV20-1; D ambiguous. Trimming pared 5 bases from V and 4 bases from J, leaving 8 bases between. Germline loops: CDR1 DFQATT, CDR2 SNEGSKA (reference sequence). The CDR3 consists of 12 residues.

This clonotype came up many times. The chain employs TRBV6-5 and TRBJ2-7; TRBD1 matches at 7 bases. Germline assignment: CDR1 MNHEY and CDR2 SVGAGI. Trimming took 0 bases from V and 4 from J; bases not matched to a gene: 12. The CDR3 loop spans 17 amino acids. The CDR3 spells CASSYSTSAGGAYEQYF. CDR3 in DNA: TGTGCCAGCAGTTACTCGACTTCGGCAGGGGGTGCGTACGAGCAGTACTTC.

The chain links TRBV12-3 or TRBV12-4 to TRBJ2-5, with 9 nucleotides matching TRBD2. CDR3 length: 14 amino acids. V was clipped by 3 bases and J by 3 bases; unmatched bases: 2. DNA of the CDR3: TGTGCCAGCAGTTTTGGACTAGCGAAAGAGACCCAGTACTTC. Translated: CASSFGLAKETQYF.

This clonotype came up many times. The chain joins TRBV29-1 to TRBJ2-2; the D is unclear. With 1 base removed from V and 5 bases from J, the gap between germline ends came to 8 bases. Germline CDR1 reads SQVTM; CDR2 reads ANQGSEA. This CDR3 comprises 13 residues. CDR3 DNA: TGCAGCGTTGAAGGGACGAGGACCGGGGAGCTGTTTTTT. Amino acids: CSVEGTRTGELFF.

CDR3 in DNA: TGCGCCAGCAGCTCGACAGGGACCCAGAAAGAGACCCAGTACTTC. It codes for CASSSTGTQKETQYF. The gene calls are TRBV5-1 and TRBJ2-5, with 7 positions matching TRBD1. Losses at the gene ends were 3 bases for V and 3 bases for J; bases not matched to a gene: 8. Germline CDR1 and CDR2: SGHRS and YFSETQ. The CDR3 runs to 15 residues.

This chain joins TRBV6-6 and TRBJ2-1, with a possible D match to TRBD1 (6 bases). The CDR3 is made up of 16 amino acids. V lost 6 bases and J lost 9, with 24 bases in between. Germline-derived CDR1 and CDR2 are MNHNY and SVGAGI (reference sequence). DNA of the CDR3: TGTGCCAGCAGGCCCCCCCCCGAACAGGGACCTCCTGAGCAGTTCTTC. This sequence encodes CASRPPPEQGPPEQFF.

This clonotype was seen more than once but under ten times. The V call is TRBV7-2, the J call TRBJ1-4; the D is unclear. CDR3 length equals 14 residues. Germline CDR1 reads SGHTA; CDR2 reads FQGNSA. V shed 6 bases and J shed 0 bases, with 8 bases lying between them. For the CDR3, the DNA is TGTGCCAGCAGTCCGGTTGCAACTAATGAAAAACTGTTTTTT. It codes for CASSPVATNEKLFF.

V usage is TRBV20-1 and J usage is TRBJ1-1, with a tentative D call TRBD1 (5 bases). The CDR3 totals 15 residues. Deletions cut 3 bases from V and 0 bases from J, with 14 bases between. Germline lookup yields CDR1 DFQATT and CDR2 SNEGSKA (reference sequence). The CDR3 DNA is TGCAGTGCTAGTATTGGGTGGGGGATGAACACTGAAGCTTTCTTT. It specifies CSASIGWGMNTEAFF.

The J gene is TRBJ2-7, the V gene TRBV27, with 11 bases that match TRBD1. The germline V gene encodes CDR1 MNHEY and CDR2 SMNVEV (reference sequence). V lost 6 bases and J lost 2; bases outside the gene matches: 9. The CDR3 has 16 amino acids. DNA of the CDR3: TGTGCCAGCAGGCTAACGGACAGGGGGCCAACCTACGAGCAGTACGTC. Residues: CASRLTDRGPTYEQYV.

V is TRBV12-5 and J is TRBJ2-6; D gene ambiguous. Germline V gives CDR1 LGHNT, CDR2 FRNRAP. The germline V and J ends were trimmed by 5 bases and 6 bases, with 14 bases remaining between them. This CDR3 region has 15 residues. In nucleotides, the CDR3 is TGTGCTAGTGGTAAGGACGGTGCCTCGGCCAACGTCCTGACTTTC. This encodes CASGKDGASANVLTF.

This clonotype showed up just a few times. The genes are TRBV4-1 and TRBJ1-2; no clear D. Trimming took off 1 base at V and 6 bases at J, with 15 bases between the two ends. CDR3 length equals 15 residues. Looked up from germline, CDR1 is MGHRA and CDR2 is YSYEKL. This chain's CDR3 is CASSQVDGAWDGYTF. CDR3 DNA sequence: TGCGCCAGCAGCCAAGTGGACGGAGCGTGGGATGGCTACACCTTC.

In its sample, this clonotype was seen a few times. The chain combines TRBV29-1 with TRBJ2-6; D may be TRBD1 (5 bases). The CDR3 is made up of 18 amino acids. Trimming took off 6 bases at V and 0 bases at J, with 21 bases between the two ends. Germline V gene lookup returns CDR1 SQVTM and CDR2 ANQGSEA. CDR3 in amino acids: CSVIIGQGPLSGANVLTF. The CDR3, as DNA: TGCAGCGTGATAATCGGACAAGGGCCCCTCTCTGGGGCCAACGTCCTGACTTTC.

This clonotype occurred a few times. V and J are TRBV29-1 and TRBJ2-3; TRBD2 might be the D (6 bases). Trimming removed 3 bases at V and 5 bases at J, with 9 bases between. This CDR3 has 12 amino acids. Germline V gives CDR1 SQVTM, CDR2 ANQGSEA. This CDR3 reads CSVDAAGDTQYF. The CDR3 region has the DNA TGCAGCGTTGATGCAGCGGGAGATACGCAGTATTTT.

This clonotype appeared many times. The rearrangement joins TRBV6-1 to TRBJ2-3; 8 bases agree with TRBD2. Germline V gives CDR1 MNHNS, CDR2 SASEGT. The CDR3 has 17 residues. The trim removed 4 bases at V and 5 bases at J, leaving 14 bases unmatched. Here the CDR3 reads CASSAYTQREWGDTQYF. The DNA for the CDR3 is TGTGCCAGCAGTGCCTACACCCAGCGGGAGTGGGGAGATACGCAGTATTTT.

This clonotype occurred a few times. The chain's CDR3 is CASSLSSSSNQPQHF. The CDR3 DNA is TGTGCCAGCAGTTTGTCTTCTTCTTCCAATCAGCCCCAGCATTTT. The genes are TRBV27 and TRBJ1-5; D is uncertain. Trimming removed 3 bases from V and 3 bases from J, with 12 bases in between. The germline CDR1 and CDR2 sequences are MNHEY and SMNVEV (reference sequence). The CDR3 spans 15 residues.

This clonotype was detected only a few times. CDR3 DNA sequence: TGTGCCAGCAGCCCCCTTGTCGGGTCGGATTCACCCCTCCACTTT. Translation: CASSPLVGSDSPLHF. The chain recombines TRBV7-8 with TRBJ1-6; D unresolved. The CDR3 length is 15 residues. The germline V and J ends were trimmed by 5 bases and 8 bases, with 16 bases remaining between them. CDR1 is SGHVS and CDR2 is FQNEAQ in the germline V gene.

In this sample, this clonotype turned up many times. The V and J genes are TRBV7-3 and TRBJ1-4; 8 bases match TRBD1. Trimming at V came to 3 bases and at J to 8 bases, leaving 5 bases not matched to a gene. The CDR3 is 14 residues long. Germline lookup yields CDR1 SGHTA and CDR2 FQGTGA. For the CDR3, the DNA is TGTGCCAGCAGCTTCGACAGGGGCCCGGAAAAACTGTTTTTT. Amino acid sequence: CASSFDRGPEKLFF.

The table lists this clonotype with a few counts. The V and J genes are TRBV6-2 or TRBV6-3 and TRBJ1-1; 7 nucleotides agree with TRBD1. The trim removed 6 bases at V and 1 base at J, leaving 5 bases unmatched. Germline V gene lookup returns CDR1 MNHEY and CDR2 SVGEGT. The CDR3 sequence is 14 residues long. CDR3 protein: CASRQQGPNTEAFF. Here the CDR3 DNA reads TGTGCCAGCAGGCAACAGGGGCCGAACACTGAAGCTTTCTTT.

The chain combines TRBV7-2 with TRBJ2-1; D might be TRBD2 (5 bases). Trimming cost V 1 base and J 9 bases, with 16 bases left between them. The CDR3 is 15 amino acids. Germline CDR1 reads SGHTA; CDR2 reads FQGNSA. The CDR3 reads CASSLDAPGIGEQFF. The CDR3 DNA reads as TGTGCCAGCAGCTTAGACGCCCCCGGGATTGGTGAGCAGTTCTTC.

In this sample, this clonotype turned up a few times. The chain has TRBV5-6 and TRBJ2-7; D is unclear. The CDR3 loop spans 14 amino acids. Germline V gives CDR1 SGHDT, CDR2 YYEEEE. The V and J ends lost 1 base and 5 bases respectively, with 13 bases between them. DNA for the CDR3: TGTGCCAGCAGCTTGAAGGTCAGCCCCCACGAGCAGTACGTC. Its protein product is CASSLKVSPHEQYV.

This clonotype was found a few times. The genes are TRBV18 and TRBJ2-5; 11 bases map to TRBD2. V shed 0 bases and J 2 bases; nucleotides not matched to a gene: 8. Germline values: CDR1 KGHSH, CDR2 LQKENI. CDR3 size: 18 residues. The CDR3 DNA sequence: TGTGCCAGCTCACCACCGCTGGGGACTAGCGGAGCGCAAGAGACCCAGTACTTC. Its protein is CASSPPLGTSGAQETQYF.